This TCR beta chain was identified during a study of identical twins' blood T cells. At least ten counts were recorded for this clonotype. TCRdb ran MiXCR on the 5' RACE reads and lists one entry per CDR3 protein. The profile covers fewer than 450,000 distinct CDR3 sequences, with roughly 31% appearing a single time and 5.5% to 6.5% taken by the ten largest. This CDR3 has 11 amino acids. Germline V gives CDR1 DFQATT, CDR2 SNEGSKA (reference sequence). V lost 5 bases to trimming and J lost 5 bases, with 9 bases between them. The source material was PBMCs. The chain joins TRBV20-1 to TRBJ1-1; perhaps TRBD1 as D (5 bases). This clonotype was obtained from a woman between 18 and 50 years old in good health. The CDR3 region has the DNA TGCAGTGCTCTTAGACAGACTGAAGCTTTCTTT. Translated: CSALRQTEAFF.